One and the same sample provided the 19 T cell receptor beta chains below, sequenced in a study of PD-1 blockade in classical Hodgkin lymphoma. Repertoires were generated with immunoSEQ multiplex PCR, while TCRdb's copy carries only in-frame clones and drops some. Of roughly 96,000 clones in the sample, around 93% are singletons; the top ten hold roughly 2%. The sample's time point: cycle 4 day 1 (C4D1), after less than 7 weeks of nivolumab. All the patients suffered relapse after autologous stem cell transplantation, and brentuximab vedotin exposure differed. This specimen consisted of peripheral blood mononuclear cells (PBMCs), obtained before the fourth cycle of nivolumab. Source of these receptors: a human donor with classical Hodgkin lymphoma.

This clone was seen a single time. This chain joins TRBV27 and TRBJ2-7; D may be TRBD1 (6 bases). The CDR3 totals 15 residues. With 5 bases removed from V and 2 bases from J, the gap between germline ends came to 16 bases. Germline values: CDR1 MNHEY, CDR2 SMNVEV (reference sequence). CDR3 loop: CASSRSFDRTYEQYF. The CDR3 DNA follows: TGTGCCAGCAGTAGGTCCTTCGACAGGACCTACGAGCAGTACTTC.

This rearrangement joins TRBV6-1 to TRBJ1-1; D not certain. CDR3 length: 11 residues. The germline CDR1 and CDR2 sequences are MNHNS and SASEGT. V shed 7 bases and J shed 0 bases, with 3 bases lying between them. In DNA, the CDR3 is TGTGCCAGCAAAGTGAACACTGAAGCTTTCTTT. Encoded protein: CASKVNTEAFF.

The V call is TRBV29-1, the J call TRBJ2-3, with D uncertain. This CDR3 contains 12 residues. The germline V gene has CDR1 SQVTM and CDR2 ANQGSEA. Trimming took 6 bases from V and 2 from J, leaving 9 bases between them. CDR3 loop: CSVRAPTDTQYF. CDR3 DNA sequence: TGCAGCGTCCGGGCCCCCACAGATACGCAGTATTTT.

The V gene is TRBV11-2, the J gene TRBJ1-4; D is ambiguous. The CDR3 extends over 14 amino acids. Trimming removed 1 base at V and 8 bases at J, with 11 bases between. CDR1 and CDR2 from the germline V gene are SGHAT and FQNNGV. The CDR3 reads CASSLAGEYEKLFF. For the CDR3, the DNA is TGTGCCAGCAGCTTAGCCGGAGAATACGAAAAACTGTTTTTT.

The rearrangement joins TRBV15 to TRBJ2-7; maybe TRBD2 (6 bases). Trimming cost V 0 bases and J 2 bases, with 8 bases left between them. The germline CDR1 and CDR2 sequences are LNHNV and YYDKDF (reference sequence). This CDR3 has 14 residues. CDR3 amino acids: CATSRDGLTYEQYF. Written as DNA, the CDR3 is TGTGCCACCAGCAGAGACGGACTAACCTACGAGCAGTACTTC.

The chain has TRBV6-5 and TRBJ1-4; TRBD1 matches at 7 bases. The J segment lost 7 bases and the V segment lost 6 bases, leaving 11 bases of the junction unmatched. CDR3 length equals 15 residues. The germline V gene has CDR1 MNHEY and CDR2 SVGAGI. The CDR3 DNA reads as TGTGCCAGCAGCCGACAGGGTTGGAGTAGTGAAAAACTGTTTTTT. Amino acids: CASSRQGWSSEKLFF.

Only a few counts were recorded for this clone. Its ends do not fully match the called genes, so a read error is possible. The chain is built from TRBV2 and TRBJ2-7; the D gene could be TRBD1 or TRBD2 (5 bases each). Germline CDR1 reads SNHLY; CDR2 reads FYNNEI. The CDR3 extends over 11 amino acids. The DNA of the CDR3 is TGTGCCAGCAGTGCGGGGACCCGACACTTCTTC. It codes for CASSAGTRHFF.

The V and J genes are TRBV13 and TRBJ2-1, with TRBD2 identical over 7 bases. The germline CDR1 and CDR2 sequences are PRHDT and FYEKMQ (reference sequence). V gave up 0 bases and J gave up 5 bases; unmatched junction bases: 16. CDR3 length equals 19 residues. The CDR3 DNA reads as TGTGCCAGCAGCTTAGGGTATAGGACGGGGAGGGTAGTGGACAATGAGCAGTTCTTC. Residues: CASSLGYRTGRVVDNEQFF.

The V and J genes are TRBV7-2 and TRBJ1-5; TRBD1 aligns across 10 bases. Germline loops: CDR1 SGHTA, CDR2 FQGNSA. The CDR3 runs to 16 residues. The junction had 10 bases not matched to a gene; V was cut back by 5 bases and J by 6 bases. The chain's CDR3 is CASSKAGTGVGQPQHF. The CDR3 DNA follows: TGTGCCAGCAGCAAAGCCGGGACAGGGGTTGGTCAGCCCCAGCATTTT.

The rearrangement uses TRBV27 and TRBJ2-1; 11 bases fit TRBD2. With V trimmed by 3 bases and J by 8 bases, 9 bases remained unmatched. The CDR3 has 16 amino acids. Per germline, CDR1 MNHEY and CDR2 SMNVEV (reference sequence). In DNA form, the CDR3 reads TGTGCCAGCAGTTTTAGAACGGTAGCGGGAGGGTATGAGCAGTTCTTC. Protein product: CASSFRTVAGGYEQFF.

This chain joins TRBV19 and TRBJ2-1, with D perhaps assigned TRBD1 or TRBD2 (5 bases each). This CDR3 is 14 amino acids long. Germline lookup yields CDR1 LNHDA and CDR2 SQIVND (reference sequence). Trimming pared 1 base from V and 8 bases from J, leaving 12 bases between. The CDR3 loop is CASSIAREGDEQFF. The CDR3, as DNA: TGTGCCAGTAGTATAGCCCGGGAAGGGGATGAGCAGTTCTTC. The full variable domain, its missing parts supplied by reference TRBV19 and TRBJ2-1, is DGGITQSPKYLFRKEGQNVTLSCEQNLNHDAMYWYRQDPGQGLRLIYYSQIVNDFQKGDIAEGYSVSREKKESFPLTVTSAQKNPTAFYLCASSIAREGDEQFFGPGTRLTVL.

The chain combines TRBV29-1 with TRBJ2-2, with D unresolved. CDR3 length: 13 amino acids. V dropped 4 bases and J dropped 5 bases, with 11 bases sitting between them. Germline lookup yields CDR1 SQVTM and CDR2 ANQGSEA. For the CDR3, the DNA is TGCAGCGTTGGTGAGCTGAGGACCGGGGAGCTGTTTTTT. It encodes CSVGELRTGELFF.

CDR3 protein: CASRSGGEGNGYTF. In nucleotides, the CDR3 is TGTGCCAGCAGATCGGGGGGCGAGGGTAATGGCTACACCTTC. The rearrangement joins TRBV27 to TRBJ1-2; a possible D gene is TRBD1 (6 bases). Trimming removed 6 bases at V and 6 bases at J, with 17 bases between. Germline V gene lookup returns CDR1 MNHEY and CDR2 SMNVEV (reference sequence). This CDR3 contains 14 residues.

This chain uses TRBV18 with TRBJ1-2; D may be TRBD1 (6 bases). Trimming took 3 bases from V and 2 from J, leaving 25 bases between them. Germline assignment: CDR1 KGHSH and CDR2 LQKENI. This CDR3 has 19 amino acids. The CDR3 bases are TGTGCCAGCTCACCCCTAACCCTCGTTCCGGACAGTTCAAACTATGGCTACACCTTC. It translates to CASSPLTLVPDSSNYGYTF.

J is TRBJ2-7 and V is TRBV29-1, with D uncertain. V dropped 2 bases and J dropped 5 bases, with 7 bases sitting between them. Germline-derived CDR1 and CDR2 are SQVTM and ANQGSEA. The CDR3 sequence is 11 residues long. For the CDR3, the DNA is TGCAGCGTTGAACAGTTCAACGAGCAGTACTTC. Translated: CSVEQFNEQYF.

The V and J genes are TRBV18 and TRBJ1-2, with D perhaps matching TRBD1 (6 bases). The CDR3 is made up of 14 amino acids. The germline CDR1 and CDR2 sequences are KGHSH and LQKENI. V shed 6 bases and J shed 8 bases, with 19 bases lying between them. Here the CDR3 reads CASSHDGADRGYTF. The CDR3 region has the DNA TGTGCCAGCTCCCACGATGGAGCCGACAGGGGCTACACCTTC. The complete variable domain, with remaining parts taken from reference TRBV18 and TRBJ1-2, reads NAGVMQNPRHLVRRRGQEARLRCSPMKGHSHVYWYRQLPEEGLKFMVYLQKENIIDESGMPKERFSAEFPKEGPSILRIQQVVRGDSAAYFCASSHDGADRGYTFGSGTRLTVV.

This sequence joins TRBV5-6 and TRBJ2-7; D unresolved. Trimming removed 0 bases at V and 3 bases at J, with 13 bases between. In germline, CDR1 is SGHDT, CDR2 YYEEEE. The CDR3 runs 15 residues. The CDR3 DNA sequence: TGTGCCAGCAGCTTGGCTGGGAAAAACTACTACGAGCAGTACTTC. It specifies CASSLAGKNYYEQYF.

This chain connects TRBV6-5 to TRBJ1-1; a weak D match, TRBD1 (5 bases). V lost 4 bases, J lost 4 bases, and 19 bases lay in between. The V gene's germline CDR1 is MNHEY and CDR2 SVGAGI. The CDR3 loop spans 16 amino acids. Written as DNA, the CDR3 is TGTGCCAGCAGTTCAGTGGGGCGTGGGACGGGCACTGAAGCTTTCTTT. It translates to CASSSVGRGTGTEAFF.

The chain has TRBV9 and TRBJ1-2; D is ambiguous. CDR3 length: 17 amino acids. Germline V gene data show CDR1 as SGDLS and CDR2 as YYNGEE. Trimming took 0 bases from V and 0 from J, leaving 15 bases between them. CDR3 nucleotide sequence: TGTGCCAGCAGCGTAGAGCCCGGAATCAGAGCTAACTATGGCTACACCTTC. Protein: CASSVEPGIRANYGYTF.